This section outlines one T cell receptor beta chain sequence together with its context. The entry originates in a study of blood T cell repertoires in COVID-19. Study summary: There were acute and convalescent COVID-19 samples, and they came from the United States, Italy and Spain. PBMCs, B-cell-depleted T cells, or T cells provided the cDNA or gDNA that made up the material.

Authors' analysis steps: Nucleated cell number was recorded as an estimate derived from reference gene primer amplification. The data were produced by immunoSEQ multiplex PCR, yet TCRdb's version contains in-frame clones alone and is incomplete. For V, J and clone size, that table is used; D and trimming come from the DNA. The data contain under 200,000 clones, around four fifths of them seen just once; the ten biggest clones take up around 2%. This CDR3 is 17 amino acids long. J gave up 2 bases and V 3 bases, and 2 bases lay outside the gene matches. Germline CDR1 SGDLS, CDR2 YYNGEE. The receptor's source is a woman of 80 years or more with acute or convalescent COVID-19. Specimen: peripheral blood. The J gene is TRBJ2-6, the V gene TRBV9, with 13 bases aligning to TRBD2. This CDR3 is CASSAGLAGAGANVLTF. The CDR3 nucleotides read TGTGCCAGCAGCGCCGGACTAGCGGGAGCTGGGGCCAACGTCCTGACTTTC.